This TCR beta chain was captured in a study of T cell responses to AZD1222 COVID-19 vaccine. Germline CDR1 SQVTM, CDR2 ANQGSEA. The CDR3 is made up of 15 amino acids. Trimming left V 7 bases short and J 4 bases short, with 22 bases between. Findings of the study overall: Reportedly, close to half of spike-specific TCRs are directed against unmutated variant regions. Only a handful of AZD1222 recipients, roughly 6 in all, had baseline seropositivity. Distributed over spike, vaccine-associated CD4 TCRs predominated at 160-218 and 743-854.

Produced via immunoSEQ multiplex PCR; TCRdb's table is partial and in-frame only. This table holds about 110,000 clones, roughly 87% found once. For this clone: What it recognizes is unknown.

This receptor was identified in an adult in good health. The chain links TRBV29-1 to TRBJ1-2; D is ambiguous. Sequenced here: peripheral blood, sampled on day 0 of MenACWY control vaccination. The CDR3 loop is CSADRAGSEGYGYTF. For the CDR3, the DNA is TGCAGCGCGGACCGGGCAGGCTCTGAGGGCTATGGCTACACCTTC. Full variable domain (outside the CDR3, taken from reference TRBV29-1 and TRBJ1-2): SAVISQKPSRDICQRGTSLTIQCQVDSQVTMMFWYRQQPGQSLTLIATANQGSEATYESGFVIDKFPISRPNLTFSTLTVSNMSPEDSSIYLCSADRAGSEGYGYTFGSGTRLTVV.